This note documents a single TCR beta chain sequence. The antigen remains undetermined. The length of the CDR3 is 15 residues. Trimming shortened V by 7 bases and J by 0 bases, and 16 bases separated the two germline ends. Taking about 19-31 mg of unsorted bulk tissue, the authors co-extracted RNA and DNA. This entry comes from a study of tumor-infiltrating lymphocytes in primary liver carcinoma. Broader study findings: It was observed that only about 7-25% of the top clones appeared in every one of the five tumor regions.

Total RNA amounting to around 530 ng was the source from which TCR beta cDNA was made with a constant-region primer. Three-round nested multiplex PCR performed with slightly modified ARM-PCR produced the TCR beta libraries. Running roughly 10 cycles apiece, the first two PCR rounds relied on TRBV1-TRBV30 forward primers together with a C-beta reverse primer. TCRdb processed the multiplex PCR reads anew with MiXCR; each CDR3 protein has one entry. The repertoire holds some 190,000 distinct CDR3 sequences, with about 85% as singletons. Specimen: tumor tissue from primary liver carcinoma. This TCR was recovered from a man aged 40-49 years with primary liver carcinoma and hepatitis B virus infection. The chain links TRBV12-3 or TRBV12-4 to TRBJ2-7; possible D gene TRBD1, 6 bases. The CDR3 bases are TGTGCCAGCAAACAGGGACATGGGATCTCCTACGAGCAGTACTTC. It specifies CASKQGHGISYEQYF.